This entry lists 2 T cell receptor beta chains sequenced from one sample in a study of T-cell memory formation after mild COVID-19. TCRdb fed the 5' RACE reads into MiXCR, producing one record per CDR3 protein. The repertoire consists of 250,000 to 400,000 distinct CDR3 sequences, with more than 13% occurring once and the leading ten covering 21%. The sequenced material came from PBMCs or a T cell subset sorted from them (not recorded which). The source is a man in his late teens or twenties who had mild COVID-19 (a few samples of this study predate the infection). Cell type and time point are not known.

This clonotype was detected only a few times. J is TRBJ2-2 and V is TRBV7-9; 8 bases agree with TRBD2. Germline CDR1 and CDR2: SEHNR and FQNEAQ (reference sequence). V dropped 9 bases and J dropped 4; count of bases not matched to a gene: 10. The CDR3 loop spans 15 amino acids. The CDR3 here is CARHGLAGTTGELFF. CDR3 DNA: TGTGCCAGGCACGGATTAGCGGGGACCACCGGGGAGCTGTTTTTT.

This clonotype was counted at least ten times. The V call is TRBV7-9, the J call TRBJ1-1, with D hard to call. The V end was cut by 5 bases, the J end by 7 bases, with 11 bases between. CDR1 is SEHNR and CDR2 is FQNEAQ in the germline V gene (reference sequence). This CDR3 spans 12 amino acids. CDR3 loop: CASSSPGSEAFF. The CDR3 DNA sequence: TGTGCCAGCAGCAGTCCGGGGAGTGAAGCTTTCTTT. Drawing the rest from reference TRBV7-9 and TRBJ1-1, the complete variable domain is DTGVSQNPRHKITKRGQNVTFRCDPISEHNRLYWYRQTLGQGPEFLTYFQNEAQLEKSRLLSDRFSAERPKGSFSTLEIQRTEQGDSAMYLCASSSPGSEAFFGQGTRLTVV.